This entry describes one T cell receptor (beta chain). This CDR3 spans 13 amino acids. Trimming cost V 6 bases and J 7 bases, with 16 bases left between them. Germline CDR1 MDHEN, CDR2 SYDVKM. The source of the sample is a study of T cells in Graves' hyperthyroidism and ophthalmopathy. Study-level background: Any treatment followed the collection of peripheral blood at initial diagnosis.

Graves' hyperthyroidism without ophthalmopathy progression within 18 months was termed stable. Hyperthyroidism, newly diagnosed and lasting under 2 months, affected patients aged 18 to 65. Amplification yielded TCR beta CDR3 regions, with RNA transcripts as the source. Primed by the HTBI set, a first-round RT-PCR was run on the TCR CDR3. TCRdb re-called the multiplex PCR reads with MiXCR, one entry per CDR3 protein. The sample has hundreds of thousands of distinct CDR3 sequences, around 13% seen once. This TCR derives from a woman in her 30s with Graves' hyperthyroidism. The chain couples TRBV28 to TRBJ2-7; D gene unclear. Specimen: blood. CDR3 DNA sequence: TGTGCCAGCAGGACATTGAACCAAAGGGAGCAGTACTTC. Translated, it gives CASRTLNQREQYF. The variable domain in full, completed from reference TRBV28 and TRBJ2-7, reads DVKVTQSSRYLVKRTGEKVFLECVQDMDHENMFWYRQDPGLGLRLIYFSYDVKMKEKGDIPEGYSVSREKKERFSLILESASTNQTSMYLCASRTLNQREQYFGPGTRLTVT.